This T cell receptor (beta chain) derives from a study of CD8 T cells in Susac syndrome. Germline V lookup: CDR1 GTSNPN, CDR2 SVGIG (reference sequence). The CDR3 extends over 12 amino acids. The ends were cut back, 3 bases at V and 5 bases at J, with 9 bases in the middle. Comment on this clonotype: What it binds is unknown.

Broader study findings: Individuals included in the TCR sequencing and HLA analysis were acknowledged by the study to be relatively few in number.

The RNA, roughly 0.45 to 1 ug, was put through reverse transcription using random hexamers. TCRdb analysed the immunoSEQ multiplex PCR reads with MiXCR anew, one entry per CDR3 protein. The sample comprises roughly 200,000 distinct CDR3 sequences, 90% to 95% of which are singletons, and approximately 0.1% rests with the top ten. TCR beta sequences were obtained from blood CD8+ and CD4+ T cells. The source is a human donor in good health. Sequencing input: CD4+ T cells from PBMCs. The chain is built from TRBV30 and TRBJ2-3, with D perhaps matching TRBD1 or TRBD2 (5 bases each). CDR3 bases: TGTGCCTGGAGCGGGACGGGAGATACGCAGTATTTT. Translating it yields CAWSGTGDTQYF.